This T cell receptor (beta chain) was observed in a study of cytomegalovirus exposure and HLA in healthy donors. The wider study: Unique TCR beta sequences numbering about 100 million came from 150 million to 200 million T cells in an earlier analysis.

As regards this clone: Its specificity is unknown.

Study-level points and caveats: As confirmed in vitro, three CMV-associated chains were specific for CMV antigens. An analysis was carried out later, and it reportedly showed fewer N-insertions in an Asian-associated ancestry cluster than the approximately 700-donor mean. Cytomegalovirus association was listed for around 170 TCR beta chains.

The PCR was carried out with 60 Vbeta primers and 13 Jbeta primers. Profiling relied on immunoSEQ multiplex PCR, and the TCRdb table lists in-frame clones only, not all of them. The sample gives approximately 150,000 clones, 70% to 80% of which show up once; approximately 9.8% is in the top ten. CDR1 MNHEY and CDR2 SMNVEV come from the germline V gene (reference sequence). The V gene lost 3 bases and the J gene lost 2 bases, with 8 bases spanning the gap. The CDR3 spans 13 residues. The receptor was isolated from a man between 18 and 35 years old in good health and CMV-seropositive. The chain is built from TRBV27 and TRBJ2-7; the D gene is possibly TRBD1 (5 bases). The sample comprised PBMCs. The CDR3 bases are TGTGCCAGCAGTTTGACAGACACCTACGAGCAGTACTTC. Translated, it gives CASSLTDTYEQYF.